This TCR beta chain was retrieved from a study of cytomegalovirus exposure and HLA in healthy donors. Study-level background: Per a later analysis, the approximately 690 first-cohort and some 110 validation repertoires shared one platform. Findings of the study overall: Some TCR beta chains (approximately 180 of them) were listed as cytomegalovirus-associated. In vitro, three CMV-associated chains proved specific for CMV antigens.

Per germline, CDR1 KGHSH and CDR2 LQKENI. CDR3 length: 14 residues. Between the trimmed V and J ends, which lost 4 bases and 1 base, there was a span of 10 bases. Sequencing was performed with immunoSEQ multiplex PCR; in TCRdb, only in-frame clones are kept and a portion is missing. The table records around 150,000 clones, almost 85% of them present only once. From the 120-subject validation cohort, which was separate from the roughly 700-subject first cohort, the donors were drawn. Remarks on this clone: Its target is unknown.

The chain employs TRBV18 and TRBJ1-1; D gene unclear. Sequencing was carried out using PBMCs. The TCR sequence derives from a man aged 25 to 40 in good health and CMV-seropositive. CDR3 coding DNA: TGTGCCAGCTCACTGGAGGAGGGGAACACTGAAGCTTTCTTT. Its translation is CASSLEEGNTEAFF.